Below are 26 T cell receptor beta chains sequenced from a single sample in a study of blood T cells in healthy people across ages. PCR was performed a second time for about 6 to 11 cycles using a sample-barcoded 5' primer and a J-beta primer mix. MiXCR was run by TCRdb on the 5' RACE reads, yielding one entry per CDR3 protein. The table records over a million distinct CDR3 sequences, 40% to 50% of them present only once. Sample: blood. The receptors derive from a woman younger than 30 in good health.

The rearrangement uses TRBV18 and TRBJ2-5; TRBD2 might be the D (6 bases). The germline V and J ends were trimmed by 6 bases and 11 bases, with 25 bases remaining between them. The germline V gene encodes CDR1 KGHSH and CDR2 LQKENI. This CDR3 is built from 15 residues. The chain's CDR3 is CASSPLTGAFAEQYF. In DNA form, the CDR3 reads TGTGCCAGCTCCCCGCTCACGGGAGCCTTCGCTGAGCAGTACTTC.

In its sample, this clonotype was seen a few times. The V and J genes are TRBV2 and TRBJ2-1, with 9 bases identical to TRBD2. This CDR3 has 12 residues. With 9 bases clipped from V and 8 bases from J, the junction kept 5 bases outside the gene matches. Germline CDR1 and CDR2: SNHLY and FYNNEI. CDR3 sequence: CASSGRRYEQFF. CDR3 bases: TGTGCCAGTAGCGGGAGACGGTATGAGCAGTTCTTC.

This clonotype was found a few times. CDR3 residues: CASSDRYSGNTIYF. The DNA of the CDR3 is TGTGCCAGCAGCGATAGATACTCTGGAAACACCATATATTTT. This chain connects TRBV9 to TRBJ1-3, with no clear D. The CDR3 loop spans 14 amino acids. V lost 3 bases to trimming and J lost 0 bases, with 7 bases between them. The germline V gene has CDR1 SGDLS and CDR2 YYNGEE.

Comment on this clonotype: A much more abundant neighbour one base away suggests this may be a read error. The chain employs TRBV3-1 and TRBJ1-5; TRBD1 might be the D (5 bases). The germline V and J ends were trimmed by 3 bases and 5 bases, with 8 bases remaining between them. In germline, CDR1 is LGHDT, CDR2 YNNKEL (reference sequence). The length of the CDR3 is 13 residues. Written as DNA, the CDR3 is TGTGCCAGCAGCCACGGGGGGGATCAGCCCCAGCATTTT. Its translation is CASSHGGDQPQHF.

This clonotype was seen at least ten times. This chain connects TRBV29-1 to TRBJ2-3; D may be TRBD1 or TRBD2 (5 bases each). The germline gives CDR1 SQVTM, CDR2 ANQGSEA. The CDR3 is 13 residues long. The V and J ends lost 4 bases and 1 base respectively, with 9 bases between them. CDR3 sequence reads: CSVAGTGTDTQYF. The CDR3 nucleotides are TGCAGCGTTGCAGGGACGGGCACAGATACGCAGTATTTT.

V and J are TRBV13 and TRBJ2-2; 10 bases match TRBD1. The V and J ends lost 6 bases and 7 bases, in that order; junction bases with no gene match: 5. This CDR3 is 14 amino acids long. Germline CDR1 is PRHDT and CDR2 is FYEKMQ (reference sequence). CDR3 protein: CASRRTGGSGELFF. CDR3 coding DNA: TGTGCCAGCAGGCGGACAGGGGGAAGCGGGGAGCTGTTTTTT.

This sequence joins TRBV4-1 and TRBJ1-2; 7 positions match TRBD1. The CDR3 is 18 residues long. Germline-derived CDR1 and CDR2 are MGHRA and YSYEKL. Trimming took 0 bases from V and 12 from J; bases not matched to a gene: 22. The CDR3 DNA follows: TGCGCCAGCAGCCAAGATTTAACAGGGGCGCCGCTAAGTCGAGGCCACACCTTC. It translates to CASSQDLTGAPLSRGHTF.

This clonotype showed up just a few times. V and J are TRBV12-3 or TRBV12-4 and TRBJ2-7; tentative D call: TRBD1 (5 bases). CDR3 size: 12 residues. V lost 10 bases, J lost 3 bases, and 13 bases lay in between. This CDR3 is CATRALGYEQYF. The CDR3 nucleotides are TGTGCCACCAGGGCACTTGGCTACGAGCAGTACTTC.

The chain joins TRBV15 to TRBJ2-3, with D maybe TRBD2 (6 bases). The length of the CDR3 is 17 residues. Germline CDR1 is LNHNV and CDR2 is YYDKDF (reference sequence). Trimming shortened V by 5 bases and J by 0 bases, and 18 bases separated the two germline ends. CDR3 nucleotide sequence: TGTGCCACCAGCCCTTATACGGGGCGGGGCAGCACAGATACGCAGTATTTT. Amino acids: CATSPYTGRGSTDTQYF.

The V gene is TRBV27, the J gene TRBJ2-5, with TRBD1 matching over 9 bases. The CDR3 extends over 15 amino acids. Unmatched junction bases numbered 8, after V lost 6 bases and J lost 3 bases. CDR1 is MNHEY and CDR2 is SMNVEV in the germline V gene (reference sequence). This CDR3 reads CASSPPGTGKETQYF. CDR3 bases: TGTGCCAGCAGCCCCCCCGGGACAGGGAAAGAGACCCAGTACTTC.

This clonotype was seen a handful of times. The J gene is TRBJ2-7, the V gene TRBV5-1; D perhaps matches TRBD2 (5 bases). The CDR3 length is 14 residues. Trimming removed 4 bases at V and 5 bases at J, with 16 bases between. CDR1 SGHRS and CDR2 YFSETQ come from the germline V gene. The CDR3 region has the DNA TGCGCCAGCAGCGGTGTTTTTACCGGGGACGAGCAGTACTTC. This translates into CASSGVFTGDEQYF.

This clonotype has just a few counts. The chain carries TRBV20-1 and TRBJ1-2; D is undetermined. This CDR3 comprises 16 residues. With 6 bases removed from V and 4 bases from J, the gap between germline ends came to 24 bases. CDR1 and CDR2 from the germline V gene are DFQATT and SNEGSKA (reference sequence). Here the CDR3 reads CSARGQGAFEAYGYTF. DNA for the CDR3: TGCAGTGCCCGTGGTCAAGGTGCCTTCGAGGCCTATGGCTACACCTTC.

This clonotype has at least ten counts. The chain carries TRBV28 and TRBJ2-7; D is ambiguous. V lost 7 bases and J 4 bases, leaving 2 bases between the germline ends. In germline, CDR1 is MDHEN, CDR2 SYDVKM. This CDR3 spans 9 amino acids. The CDR3 region has the DNA TGTGCCAGCACTTACGAGCAGTACTTC. It encodes CASTYEQYF.

This chain uses TRBV7-2 with TRBJ1-2; 7 bases line up with TRBD1. This CDR3 is built from 14 residues. Per germline, CDR1 SGHTA and CDR2 FQGNSA. V lost 5 bases to trimming and J lost 8 bases; unmatched junction nucleotides: 11. The CDR3 sequence is CASSPYSGQEGYTF. The CDR3 DNA reads as TGTGCCAGCAGCCCTTACAGCGGACAGGAGGGCTACACCTTC.

The table lists this clonotype with a few counts. CDR3 in DNA: TGTGCCAGCAGTGGTCCGGGACCCAGCTCCTACGAGCAGTACTTC. Translating gives CASSGPGPSSYEQYF. The chain joins TRBV12-3 or TRBV12-4 to TRBJ2-7; D is tentatively TRBD1 or TRBD2 (5 bases each). The length of the CDR3 is 15 residues. V dropped 5 bases and J dropped 0 bases, with 14 bases sitting between them.

The chain has TRBV5-1 and TRBJ2-1; D possibly corresponds to TRBD2 (7 bases). CDR3 length: 15 amino acids. The germline V and J ends were trimmed by 6 bases and 7 bases, with 20 bases remaining between them. Germline V gene data show CDR1 as SGHRS and CDR2 as YFSETQ. CDR3 nucleotide sequence: TGCGCCAGCACGGAACCGCGGGGGCGGGAGAATGAGCAGTTCTTC. It yields the protein CASTEPRGRENEQFF.

This clonotype appeared a few times. The J gene is TRBJ2-1, the V gene TRBV11-1; TRBD2 aligns across 8 bases. Germline loops: CDR1 SGHAT, CDR2 FQDESV (reference sequence). The CDR3 length is 17 residues. Germline trimming cut 1 base from V and 6 bases from J; bases unmatched to any gene: 11. CDR3 sequence (DNA): TGTGCCAGCAGCTTAGGGCAGGCGGGGGGTGGGATCAATGAGCAGTTCTTC. It is translated as CASSLGQAGGGINEQFF.

The gene calls are TRBV28 and TRBJ2-7; TRBD1 matches at 7 bases. The V gene's germline CDR1 is MDHEN and CDR2 SYDVKM. V lost 7 bases to trimming and J lost 4 bases; unmatched junction nucleotides: 10. The CDR3 spans 14 residues. The CDR3 nucleotides are TGTGCCAGCAAAATCGACAGGGTAAGGTACGAGCAGTACTTC. This codes for CASKIDRVRYEQYF.

The rearrangement joins TRBV11-1 to TRBJ2-7; the D is unclear. The CDR3 length is 15 residues. Per germline, CDR1 SGHAT and CDR2 FQDESV (reference sequence). V lost 5 bases to trimming and J lost 7 bases, with 21 bases between them. Here the CDR3 reads CASSPTFPPPREQYF. In nucleotides, the CDR3 is TGTGCCAGCAGCCCGACATTCCCCCCTCCGCGGGAGCAGTACTTC.

This chain joins TRBV20-1 and TRBJ2-1; TRBD2 aligns across 11 bases. The CDR3 spans 16 residues. Germline assignment: CDR1 DFQATT and CDR2 SNEGSKA (reference sequence). After removal of 6 bases from V and 0 bases from J, the junction contained 7 bases not matched to a gene. CDR3 sequence (DNA): TGCAGTGCCGGCCTAACTAGCGGGAGCTCCTACAATGAGCAGTTCTTC. It encodes CSAGLTSGSSYNEQFF.

Concerning this clonotype: The junction and the germline gene differ at one end; a read error may be behind it. The V and J genes are TRBV27 and TRBJ2-1; D is uncertain. The CDR3 is 14 amino acids. Germline V lookup: CDR1 MNHEY, CDR2 SMNVEV (reference sequence). In DNA form, the CDR3 reads TGTGCCAGCCGTTTATCCCAGGCCTACAATGAGCAGTTCTTC. Its protein product is CASRLSQAYNEQFF.

This chain uses TRBV7-8 with TRBJ1-2; TRBD1 matches 9 bases. The length of the CDR3 is 17 residues. Losses at the gene ends were 5 bases for V and 4 bases for J; bases not matched to a gene: 14. The germline CDR1 and CDR2 sequences are SGHVS and FQNEAQ. This chain's CDR3 is CASSQVAGQGIFYGYTF. Here the CDR3 DNA reads TGTGCCAGCAGCCAAGTGGCGGGACAGGGTATTTTCTATGGCTACACCTTC.

This clonotype was observed once. The rearrangement links TRBV6-5 to TRBJ2-5; 12 nucleotides agree with TRBD2. The tail of the sequence fits TRBJ2-7 better, so the J call may be wrong. The germline gives CDR1 MNHEY, CDR2 SVGAGI. This CDR3 has 15 residues. The CDR3 bases are TGTGCCAGCAGTCAGGGGACTAGCGGGCCGCACGAGCAGTACTTC. Protein: CASSQGTSGPHEQYF.

The chain is built from TRBV7-9 and TRBJ2-7; 7 bases are shared with TRBD2. The J call may be mistaken, given a closer DNA end match to TRBJ2-5. The CDR3 length is 16 residues. The germline V gene encodes CDR1 SEHNR and CDR2 FQNEAQ (reference sequence). The CDR3 nucleotides are TGTGCCAGCAGCCAACCTTCCGGGACTATGGAAGAGACCCAGTACTTC. This translates into CASSQPSGTMEETQYF.

This clonotype was counted a few times. The chain is built from TRBV9 and TRBJ2-7, with a tentative D call TRBD1 (6 bases). There are 14 residues in the CDR3. V was clipped by 4 bases and J by 2 bases, with 13 bases between them. Per germline, CDR1 SGDLS and CDR2 YYNGEE. For the CDR3, the DNA is TGTGCCAGCAGCCAGGGGACATTCACCTACGAGCAGTACTTC. This codes for CASSQGTFTYEQYF. The full variable domain, with the rest looked up from reference TRBV9 and TRBJ2-7, is DSGVTQTPKHLITATGQRVTLRCSPRSGDLSVYWYQQSLDQGLQFLIQYYNGEERAKGNILERFSAQQFPDLHSELNLSSLELGDSALYFCASSQGTFTYEQYFGPGTRLTVT.

V and J are TRBV18 and TRBJ1-4; TRBD1 matches at 7 bases. The ends lost 6 bases at V and 14 bases at J; junction bases unmatched: 9. The CDR3 is made up of 12 amino acids. Germline values: CDR1 KGHSH, CDR2 LQKENI. This CDR3 reads CASSRRGENLFF. DNA of the CDR3: TGTGCCAGCTCCCGCAGGGGGGAGAACCTGTTTTTT.